This TCR beta chain was found in a study of control samples from healthy donors and cancer patients. Profiling relied on immunoSEQ multiplex PCR, and the TCRdb table lists in-frame clones only, not all of them. The table has tens of thousands of clones, 88% seen once. Per the germline V gene, CDR1 is DFQATT and CDR2 is SNEGSKA (reference sequence). This CDR3 contains 11 residues. V was clipped by 6 bases and J by 1 base, with 6 bases between them. Note on this clone: Other DNA sequences of this sample code for an identical CDR3.

Sequenced sample: blood. The receptor was isolated from a woman in her 70s in good health. The V call is TRBV20-1, the J call TRBJ1-1; D not certain. The CDR3 DNA reads as TGCAGTGCCAGACAGAACACTGAAGCTTTCTTT. Translation gives CSARQNTEAFF.